This passage covers 28 T cell receptor beta chains from one sample sequenced in a study of cytomegalovirus exposure and HLA in healthy donors. This PCR relied on a set of 60 Vbeta primers and 13 Jbeta primers. Libraries were prepared by immunoSEQ multiplex PCR; TCRdb keeps only in-frame clonotypes and omits some of them. The sample totals about 70,000 clones. Sequences were obtained from PBMCs. The receptor source for this set is a female donor in good health and CMV-seropositive.

The rearrangement joins TRBV7-9 to TRBJ1-2, with 12 bases aligning to TRBD1. The germline V gene encodes CDR1 SEHNR and CDR2 FQNEAQ (reference sequence). The CDR3 is 16 amino acids. The V and J ends lost 0 bases and 4 bases, in that order; junction bases with no gene match: 3. The DNA of the CDR3 is TGTGCCAGCAGCTTAGCCGGGACAGGGGGCTTCTATGGCTACACCTTC. This translates into CASSLAGTGGFYGYTF.

V usage is TRBV27 and J usage is TRBJ2-3; D unclear. CDR1 and CDR2 from the germline V gene are MNHEY and SMNVEV (reference sequence). V lost 0 bases, J lost 3 bases, and 10 bases lay in between. The CDR3 sequence is 15 residues long. CDR3 loop: CASSLSLVPTDTQYF. The CDR3 DNA sequence: TGTGCCAGCAGTTTATCCCTTGTTCCGACAGATACGCAGTATTTT.

The chain is built from TRBV7-2 and TRBJ2-5, with a weak D call TRBD2 (6 bases). V was shortened by 3 bases and J by 1 base, with 12 bases between the two germline ends. The CDR3 extends over 15 amino acids. Looked up from germline, CDR1 is SGHTA and CDR2 is FQGNSA. CDR3 region: CASSFSVGGQETQYF. The DNA for the CDR3 is TGTGCCAGCAGCTTTAGTGTGGGGGGCCAAGAGACCCAGTACTTC.

The chain combines TRBV25-1 with TRBJ2-1, with 8 bases aligning to TRBD2. The CDR3 runs 14 residues. Per the germline V gene, CDR1 is MGHDK and CDR2 is SYGVNS. V lost 11 bases and J lost 7; bases outside the gene matches: 13. The CDR3 loop reads CASSGGGDLNEQFF. DNA for the CDR3: TGTGCCTCCTCGGGAGGGGGAGACTTGAATGAGCAGTTCTTC.

The CDR3 DNA follows: TGTGCCAGCAGTTTTAAGCACGGGAATGAGCAGTTCTTC. This sequence encodes CASSFKHGNEQFF. The chain recombines TRBV27 with TRBJ2-1; D is uncertain. Looked up from germline, CDR1 is MNHEY and CDR2 is SMNVEV (reference sequence). CDR3 size: 13 residues. The ends were cut back, 3 bases at V and 7 bases at J, with 10 bases in the middle.

The chain is built from TRBV28 and TRBJ2-7, with 8 bases matching TRBD1. Germline V gene sequence: CDR1 MDHEN, CDR2 SYDVKM. The CDR3 covers 15 residues. J was trimmed by 2 bases and V by 6 bases; bases with no gene match: 9. CDR3 sequence: CASSFLGQEPYEQYF. In nucleotides, the CDR3 is TGTGCCAGCAGCTTTCTGGGACAGGAGCCCTACGAGCAGTACTTC.

The rearrangement uses TRBV4-1 and TRBJ1-4, with 10 bases aligning to TRBD1. From germline, CDR1 is MGHRA and CDR2 YSYEKL. V lost 2 bases to trimming and J lost 7 bases; unmatched junction nucleotides: 13. CDR3 size: 18 residues. As DNA, the CDR3 is TGCGCCAGCAGCCAAAACCCGGGACAGGGGTATTACGGTGAAAAACTGTTTTTT. Residues: CASSQNPGQGYYGEKLFF.

The chain employs TRBV6-6 and TRBJ2-1, with a tentative D call TRBD1 (6 bases). This CDR3 is 14 amino acids long. The germline gives CDR1 MNHNY, CDR2 SVGAGI (reference sequence). V dropped 3 bases and J dropped 7 bases, with 13 bases sitting between them. CDR3 region: CASSYYPGENEQFF. CDR3 DNA sequence: TGTGCCAGCAGTTATTATCCAGGGGAGAATGAGCAGTTCTTC.

V gene TRBV7-9 combines with J gene TRBJ1-5; D may be TRBD1 (6 bases). CDR1 is SEHNR, CDR2 FQNEAQ, per germline (reference sequence). This CDR3 region has 16 residues. V lost 5 bases and J lost 0, with 14 bases in between. The DNA for the CDR3 is TGTGCCAGCAGCCCCTCGACAGGCGATAGCAATCAGCCCCAGCATTTT. It codes for CASSPSTGDSNQPQHF. Filled out from reference TRBV7-9 and TRBJ1-5, the complete variable domain reads DTGVSQNPRHKITKRGQNVTFRCDPISEHNRLYWYRQTLGQGPEFLTYFQNEAQLEKSRLLSDRFSAERPKGSFSTLEIQRTEQGDSAMYLCASSPSTGDSNQPQHFGDGTRLSIL.

V and J are TRBV19 and TRBJ1-1; unclear D gene. The CDR3 extends over 14 amino acids. Deletions cut 6 bases from V and 0 bases from J, with 11 bases between. From germline, CDR1 is LNHDA and CDR2 SQIVND (reference sequence). The CDR3 protein is CASREGRLNTEAFF. CDR3 in DNA: TGTGCCAGTAGGGAGGGCAGACTGAACACTGAAGCTTTCTTT.

The CDR3 sequence: CASSRDRGYEQYF. For the CDR3, the DNA is TGTGCCAGCAGCAGGGACAGGGGCTACGAGCAGTACTTC. The rearrangement uses TRBV6-5 and TRBJ2-7; 10 bases agree with TRBD1. The junction had 2 bases not matched to a gene; V was cut back by 6 bases and J by 3 bases. The CDR3 is 13 amino acids. Germline CDR1 is MNHEY and CDR2 is SVGAGI.

The chain uses TRBV28 and TRBJ1-2; D might be TRBD1 (5 bases). The germline V and J ends were trimmed by 6 bases and 8 bases, with 16 bases remaining between them. This CDR3 region has 13 residues. CDR1 is MDHEN, CDR2 SYDVKM, per germline. The DNA for the CDR3 is TGTGCCAGCAGACCCCCCCACCAGGGAGGCTACACCTTC. Translated: CASRPPHQGGYTF.

The V and J genes are TRBV29-1 and TRBJ1-1, with 10 bases that match TRBD1. The CDR3 is made up of 14 amino acids. The V gene end was trimmed by 5 bases and the J gene end by 4 bases; junction bases not matched to a gene: 7. Germline CDR1 is SQVTM and CDR2 is ANQGSEA. The CDR3 DNA is TGCAGCGTTAACCGGGACAGGGGAAGCACTGAAGCTTTCTTT. Encoded protein: CSVNRDRGSTEAFF. Combining the CDR3 with reference TRBV29-1 and TRBJ1-1 gives the whole variable domain SAVISQKPSRDICQRGTSLTIQCQVDSQVTMMFWYRQQPGQSLTLIATANQGSEATYESGFVIDKFPISRPNLTFSTLTVSNMSPEDSSIYLCSVNRDRGSTEAFFGQGTRLTVV.

This chain uses TRBV7-8 with TRBJ2-7, with 7 nucleotides matching TRBD1. Germline trimming cut 1 base from V and 5 bases from J; bases unmatched to any gene: 14. This CDR3 is 17 amino acids long. The germline CDR1 and CDR2 sequences are SGHVS and FQNEAQ. Here the CDR3 reads CASSLEITGAPWDEQYF. In DNA form, the CDR3 reads TGTGCCAGCAGCTTAGAAATAACAGGGGCCCCTTGGGACGAGCAGTACTTC.

V is TRBV4-3 and J is TRBJ2-5; possible D gene TRBD1, 6 bases. The tail of the sequence fits TRBJ2-7 better, so the J call may be wrong. The CDR3 is 14 residues long. CDR1 LGHNA and CDR2 YSLEER come from the germline V gene. CDR3 nucleotide sequence: TGCGCCAGCAGCCCCGGGACATTCTCCTACGAGCAGTACTTC. Its translation is CASSPGTFSYEQYF.

The gene calls are TRBV2 and TRBJ1-1; D is unresolved. V lost 5 bases and J 7 bases, leaving 17 bases between the germline ends. This CDR3 comprises 14 residues. Germline CDR1 reads SNHLY; CDR2 reads FYNNEI. The DNA for the CDR3 is TGTGCCAGCAGTTGGGAGGCTTACAGCCTTGAAGCTTTCTTT. Protein: CASSWEAYSLEAFF.

This sequence joins TRBV29-1 and TRBJ1-1; D possibly corresponds to TRBD1 (5 bases). Germline CDR1 is SQVTM and CDR2 is ANQGSEA. The CDR3 spans 11 residues. Trimming took 7 bases from V and 4 from J, leaving 10 bases between them. The DNA of the CDR3 is TGCAGCGCCAGGGAGGGCACTGAAGCTTTCTTT. Translating it yields CSAREGTEAFF.

The chain links TRBV27 to TRBJ2-7; D might be TRBD2 (6 bases). There are 18 residues in the CDR3. The V gene's germline CDR1 is MNHEY and CDR2 SMNVEV (reference sequence). With 2 bases removed from V and 2 bases from J, the gap between germline ends came to 22 bases. DNA of the CDR3: TGTGCCAGCAGTTTACTCACGCGGGACGGCCGAGTAGCCTACGAGCAGTACTTC. It codes for CASSLLTRDGRVAYEQYF.

The chain joins TRBV6-5 to TRBJ1-2; 7 positions match TRBD1. CDR1 is MNHEY and CDR2 is SVGAGI in the germline V gene. V trimming: 4 bases; J trimming: 4 bases; junction bases outside the gene matches: 6. The CDR3 runs to 14 residues. The CDR3 DNA follows: TGTGCCAGCAGTTCCGGAGACAGGGTCTATGGCTACACCTTC. Residues: CASSSGDRVYGYTF.

This chain joins TRBV2 and TRBJ1-1, with TRBD1 identical over 8 bases. CDR1 and CDR2 from the germline V gene are SNHLY and FYNNEI. After removal of 6 bases from V and 1 base from J, the junction contained 4 bases not matched to a gene. This CDR3 is 14 amino acids long. The CDR3, as DNA: TGTGCCAGCAGGGGGACAGGCCAGAACACTGAAGCTTTCTTT. Translating gives CASRGTGQNTEAFF. The full variable domain, rest sourced from reference TRBV2 and TRBJ1-1, is EPEVTQTPSHQVTQMGQEVILRCVPISNHLYFYWYRQILGQKVEFLVSFYNNEISEKSEIFDDQFSVERPDGSNFTLKIRSTKLEDSAMYFCASRGTGQNTEAFFGQGTRLTVV.

The CDR3 reads CASSHDSNYGYTF. CDR3 nucleotides: TGTGCCAGCAGCCACGACAGTAACTATGGCTACACCTTC. J is TRBJ1-2 and V is TRBV7-2; a possible D gene is TRBD1 (5 bases). Trimming took off 5 bases at V and 1 base at J, with 8 bases between the two ends. The CDR3 length is 13 residues. In germline, CDR1 is SGHTA, CDR2 FQGNSA.

This chain links TRBV27 with TRBJ2-4; TRBD1 agrees at 11 bases. J was trimmed by 7 bases and V by 1 base; bases with no gene match: 6. The germline V gene encodes CDR1 MNHEY and CDR2 SMNVEV (reference sequence). This CDR3 region has 16 residues. The DNA for the CDR3 is TGTGCCAGCAGTTTATGGGGAGGGACAGGGGGTAACATTCAGTACTTC. Protein product: CASSLWGGTGGNIQYF.

The chain links TRBV6-1 to TRBJ2-3; 7 bases match TRBD2. After removal of 3 bases from V and 4 bases from J, the junction contained 7 bases not matched to a gene. CDR3 length: 15 amino acids. The germline gives CDR1 MNHNS, CDR2 SASEGT. CDR3 sequence (DNA): TGTGCCAGCAGTGAGGTGGGGGGGTGGTCAGATACGCAGTATTTT. Encoded protein: CASSEVGGWSDTQYF.

Concerning this clone: Other nucleotide sequences in the sample specify the same CDR3. The V call is TRBV7-2, the J call TRBJ1-2, with TRBD1 identical over 7 bases. CDR3 length: 14 amino acids. V was clipped by 0 bases and J by 3 bases; unmatched bases: 1. In germline, CDR1 is SGHTA, CDR2 FQGNSA. The CDR3 coding sequence is TGTGCCAGCAGCTTAGCAGGGGGCGACTATGGCTACACCTTC. This translates into CASSLAGGDYGYTF.

The chain has TRBV27 and TRBJ2-1; 8 bases agree with TRBD1. Per the germline V gene, CDR1 is MNHEY and CDR2 is SMNVEV (reference sequence). This CDR3 has 15 residues. V was pared by 3 bases and J by 3 bases, with 4 bases of the junction left unmatched. CDR3 coding DNA: TGTGCCAGCAGTTTCGGGACAGGACGCTACAATGAGCAGTTCTTC. Translation gives CASSFGTGRYNEQFF.

The V call is TRBV2, the J call TRBJ1-2; D is perhaps TRBD1 (6 bases). Trimming left V 2 bases short and J 6 bases short, with 10 bases between. The CDR3 has 13 residues. The germline V gene has CDR1 SNHLY and CDR2 FYNNEI. As DNA, the CDR3 is TGTGCCAGCAGTGAAACCAGGGGAAATGGCTACACCTTC. This gives the protein CASSETRGNGYTF.

The chain combines TRBV27 with TRBJ1-1, with D possibly being TRBD1 (5 bases). V was cut by 5 bases and J by 0 bases, with 13 bases left in between. The CDR3 spans 15 residues. The V gene's germline CDR1 is MNHEY and CDR2 SMNVEV (reference sequence). The CDR3 loop is CASSPYQGMNTEAFF. The CDR3, as DNA: TGTGCCAGCAGTCCATATCAGGGCATGAACACTGAAGCTTTCTTT.

This chain connects TRBV5-6 to TRBJ1-1; 7 bases line up with TRBD1. CDR1 is SGHDT and CDR2 is YYEEEE in the germline V gene. This CDR3 is 13 amino acids long. V lost 2 bases to trimming and J lost 7 bases; unmatched junction nucleotides: 5. CDR3: CASSLSGTDEAFF. The CDR3 DNA is TGTGCCAGCAGCTTATCCGGGACAGATGAAGCTTTCTTT.